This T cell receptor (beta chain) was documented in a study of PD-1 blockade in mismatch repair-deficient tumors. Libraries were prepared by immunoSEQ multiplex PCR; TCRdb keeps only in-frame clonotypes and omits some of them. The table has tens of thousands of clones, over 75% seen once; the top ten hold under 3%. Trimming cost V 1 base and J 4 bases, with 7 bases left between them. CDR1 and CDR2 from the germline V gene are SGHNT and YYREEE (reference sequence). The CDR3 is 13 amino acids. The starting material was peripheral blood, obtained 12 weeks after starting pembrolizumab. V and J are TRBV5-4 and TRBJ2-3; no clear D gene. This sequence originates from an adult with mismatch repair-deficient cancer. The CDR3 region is CASSLKNSDTQYF. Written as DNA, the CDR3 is TGTGCCAGCAGCTTGAAGAACTCAGATACGCAGTATTTT.